Listed below are T cell receptor beta chains from one sample, sequenced in a study of Graves' ophthalmopathy and Graves' hyperthyroidism. TCRdb reprocessed the multiplex PCR reads with MiXCR, giving one entry per CDR3 protein. The repertoire holds around 1,000,000 distinct CDR3 sequences, less than 45% seen once, with roughly 11% in the top ten. Sequences were obtained from peripheral blood or thyroid tissue (not recorded which). Receptors originate from an adult man with Graves' hyperthyroidism. The CDR3 runs from the conserved cysteine through the conserved F or W. A D gene is named only where the DNA matches it firmly. Some rows mark clone size as missing; the rest say once, few, many or name a class of expanded clone.

size	length	V	J	D	DNA	CDR3
many	12	TRBV15	TRBJ2-7	NA	TGTGCCACCAGCAGAGATACACGGGAGCAGTACTTC	CATSRDTREQYF
NA	13	TRBV20-1	TRBJ2-7	NA	TGCAGTGCTAGACCTAGTGGGACCTACGAGCAGTACTTC	CSARPSGTYEQYF
NA	14	TRBV9	TRBJ1-6	NA	TGTGCCAGCAGCGTTGAGGGGGAACGGGCACCCCTCCACTTT	CASSVEGERAPLHF
few	16	TRBV4-1	TRBJ1-4	TRBD1	TGCGCCAGCAGCCAAGGTCTCGGACAGGGGAGTGAAAAACTGTTTTTT	CASSQGLGQGSEKLFF
once	12	TRBV5-5	TRBJ1-2	NA	TGTACCAGTCGGACGGCAGGCTATGGCTATACCTTC	CTSRTAGYGYTF
NA	17	TRBV2	TRBJ1-2	NA	TGTGCCAGCACCCTTGGACTACCGGGGGGGACTGCGATTCGGTCCACCTTC	CASTLGLPGGTAIRSTF
NA	15	TRBV4-1	TRBJ2-7	TRBD2	TGCGCCAGCAGCCAAGTAACTAGCGGAAACTACGAGCAGTACTTC	CASSQVTSGNYEQYF
many	15	TRBV7-9	TRBJ1-6	NA	TGTGCCAGCCAACGGCCTCAGGGGCGTGATTCACCCCTCCACTTT	CASQRPQGRDSPLHF
many	14	TRBV29-1	TRBJ2-7	TRBD2	TGCAGCGTTGAGAGGGCTAGCGGGCCCTACGAGCAGTACTTC	CSVERASGPYEQYF
NA	16	TRBV25-1	TRBJ1-6	NA	TGTGCCAGCAGTGATTCCTCACCGGGGGAGCGTTCACCCCTCCACTTT	CASSDSSPGERSPLHF
few	16	TRBV9	TRBJ2-3	NA	TGTGCCAGCAGCGTAGCTACCGGGCGGCGCACAGATACGCAGTATTTT	CASSVATGRRTDTQYF
NA	12	TRBV7-9	TRBJ2-1	NA	TGTGCCAGCAGCCCAGGGACCCCTGAGCAGTTCTTC	CASSPGTPEQFF
NA	11	TRBV29-1	TRBJ2-7	TRBD1	TGCAGCCGGGACAGGGCCAACGAGCAGTACTTC	CSRDRANEQYF
NA	15	TRBV14	TRBJ1-6	NA	TGTGCCAGCTCACCTGACCCACCGCTGAATTCACCCCTCCACTTT	CASSPDPPLNSPLHF
NA	14	TRBV7-8	TRBJ1-3	TRBD1	TGTGCCAGCAGCTGGGGGGACAGGGGAAACACCATATATTTT	CASSWGDRGNTIYF
few	16	TRBV20-1	TRBJ2-3	TRBD2	TGCAGTGCTAGTCCTCTGAACAGCGGGGGTGTAGATACGCAGTATTTT	CSASPLNSGGVDTQYF
NA	14	TRBV10-3	TRBJ2-5	NA	TGTGCCATCAGTGTTTCCTCCCGGGGAGAGACCCAGTACTTC	CAISVSSRGETQYF
NA	15	TRBV6-5	TRBJ1-5	NA	TGTGCCAGCAGTTACGCGGGGAACAGCAATCAGCCCCAGCATTTT	CASSYAGNSNQPQHF
NA	14	TRBV5-1	TRBJ2-7	TRBD1	TGCGCCAGCAGTTCGACTCCAGGGGGCAGCGAGCAGTACTTC	CASSSTPGGSEQYF
many	16	TRBV10-2	TRBJ1-5	NA	TGCGCCAGCAGTGAGGGTACAGGGACTACCAATCAGCCCCAGCATTTT	CASSEGTGTTNQPQHF
many	12	TRBV12-3/TRBV12-4	TRBJ1-3	NA	TGTGCCAGCGGTAACTCTGGAAACACCATATATTTT	CASGNSGNTIYF
many	12	TRBV6-1	TRBJ1-2	TRBD1	TGTGCCAGCAGTGAAGCGCTTCTCCAGGGGGCCTTC	CASSEALLQGAF
many	14	TRBV20-1	TRBJ2-7	NA	TGCAGTGCTAGTCCCGGGGGTACAGGCTACGAGCAGTACTTC	CSASPGGTGYEQYF
NA	17	TRBV7-2	TRBJ2-7	NA	TGTGCCAGCAGCTTCCGGGACCGGGGGACCGGGGGCTACGAGCAGTACTTC	CASSFRDRGTGGYEQYF
NA	14	TRBV9	TRBJ1-5	NA	TGTGCCAGCAGCGTAGCTACGGGGGCAGAGACCCAGCATTTT	CASSVATGAETQHF
NA	16	TRBV9	TRBJ2-7	TRBD2	TGTGCCAGCAGCCAATTAAATAGCGGGAGCTCCTACGAGCAGTACTTC	CASSQLNSGSSYEQYF
NA	17	TRBV20-1	TRBJ2-2	NA	TGCAGTGCTAGAGATTTGGGTTTAACCTCGAACACCGGGGAGCTGTTTTTT	CSARDLGLTSNTGELFF
many	15	TRBV9	TRBJ2-5	NA	TGCGCCAGCAGCGTTGGTCTCAGGGTGAGCGAGACCCAGTACTTC	CASSVGLRVSETQYF
few	14	TRBV11-2	TRBJ1-1	NA	TGTGCCAGCAGCTTAGCCCAGTCGATGACGGAAGCTTTCTTT	CASSLAQSMTEAFF
few	13	TRBV5-4	TRBJ2-2	NA	TGTGCCAGCAGGCGGACAGTCACCGGGGAGCTGTTTTTT	CASRRTVTGELFF
many	13	TRBV6-5	TRBJ1-5	TRBD1	TGTGCCAGCATGGACAGGGTCGGCCAGCCCCAGCATTTT	CASMDRVGQPQHF
NA	15	TRBV4-3	TRBJ2-7	TRBD2	TGCGCCAGCAGCCAAGAAGCGGGACTCCGCTACGAGCAGTACTTC	CASSQEAGLRYEQYF
many	15	TRBV7-8	TRBJ2-7	NA	TGTGCCAGCAGCTTAGTTGGCAGGGTGGGCTACGAGCAGTACTTC	CASSLVGRVGYEQYF
many	14	TRBV20-1	TRBJ1-4	NA	TGCAGTGCTATACCTCCAACAACTAATGAAAAACTGTTTTTT	CSAIPPTTNEKLFF
NA	14	TRBV12-5	TRBJ1-6	NA	TGTGCCAGCATCACCGACCTGTTTAATTCACCCCTCCACTTT	CASITDLFNSPLHF
NA	15	TRBV6-5	TRBJ2-5	TRBD1	TGTGCCAGCAGTTATAGGGGGCTTGGCCAGGAGACCCAGTACTTC	CASSYRGLGQETQYF
NA	14	TRBV7-3	TRBJ1-2	TRBD1	TGTGCCAGCAGCGGTTGGACAGGGGGCGACGGCTACACCTTC	CASSGWTGGDGYTF
NA	17	TRBV10-3	TRBJ1-1	NA	TGTGCCATCAGTGAGGTAGCGGGACATGGAAAGAACACTGAAGCTTTCTTT	CAISEVAGHGKNTEAFF
once	12	TRBV28	TRBJ1-5	NA	TGTGCCAGTGATTATAGCAATCAGCCCCAGCATTTT	CASDYSNQPQHF
NA	15	TRBV10-3	TRBJ2-5	NA	TGTGCCATCAGTGATGTAGCGGCCCCCGTGGAGACCCAGTACTTC	CAISDVAAPVETQYF
NA	12	TRBV12-3/TRBV12-4	TRBJ1-2	NA	TGTGCCAGCGATAGCGCCGCCGGGGCGAACACCTTC	CASDSAAGANTF
NA	13	TRBV12-3/TRBV12-4	TRBJ2-5	NA	TGTGCCACCCAGGGACTCCGCCAAGAGACCCAGTACTTC	CATQGLRQETQYF
many	12	TRBV12-3/TRBV12-4	TRBJ2-7	NA	TGTGCCAGCAGTTTAAGACAGTACGAGCAGTACTTC	CASSLRQYEQYF
NA	13	TRBV30	TRBJ1-2	TRBD1	TGTGCCTTAGATCGACAGGGGCTTAATGGCTACACCTTC	CALDRQGLNGYTF
NA	14	TRBV24-1	TRBJ2-2	NA	TGTGCCACCAGTGATTTTTCCCACACCGGGGAGCTGTTTTTT	CATSDFSHTGELFF
NA	10	TRBV30	TRBJ1-2	NA	TGTGCCGGATCTGGGTATGGCTACACCTTC	CAGSGYGYTF
NA	15	TRBV9	TRBJ2-2	NA	TGTGCCAGCAGCCCCGAGGGGTCGTCCACCGGGGAGCTGTTTTTT	CASSPEGSSTGELFF
many	13	TRBV14	TRBJ1-6	NA	TGTGCCAGCAGCATAGGGCCGACTTCACCCCTCCACTTT	CASSIGPTSPLHF
NA	12	TRBV28	TRBJ2-7	NA	TGTGCCAGCAGTACCATACCCTACGAGCAGTACTTC	CASSTIPYEQYF
NA	14	TRBV10-3	TRBJ1-1	NA	TGTGCCAGCAGTTTATTACCCCCGAACACTGAAGCTTTCTTT	CASSLLPPNTEAFF
few	13	TRBV4-3	TRBJ1-3	TRBD1	TGCGCCAGCAGTTACGACAGGGAGGACACCATATATTTT	CASSYDREDTIYF